This T cell receptor (beta chain) was identified in a study of OX40 agonist ivuxolimab in advanced cancers. Background on the study: Partial responses were achieved by three patients, of whom one had hepatocellular carcinoma and two had cutaneous melanoma.

The CDR3 length is 14 residues. V shed 3 bases and J shed 0 bases, with 10 bases lying between them. Germline CDR1 and CDR2: SGDLS and YYNGEE. Patients were ineligible given autoimmune disease history or systemic immunosuppression. To note about this clone: Its antigen is as yet unknown.

Method: immunoSEQ multiplex PCR; TCRdb's copy keeps in-frame clones and lacks some. The table includes tens of thousands of clones, approximately 90% detected once. Overall study results and limits: The specificity for antigen of the expanded peripheral T cells was not determined. Relative to CD4+, CD8+ T cells held more expanded clones on average.

V gene TRBV9 combines with J gene TRBJ2-7; D may be TRBD1 (6 bases). Sequences were derived from CD4+ or CD8+ T cells sorted from blood, sampled in a trial of the OX40 agonist ivuxolimab. This sequence was found in an adult with an advanced solid tumor such as melanoma, head and neck, liver or kidney cancer. CDR3 sequence: CASSAQGYSYEQYF. Written as DNA, the CDR3 is TGTGCCAGCAGCGCACAGGGTTACTCCTACGAGCAGTACTTC.